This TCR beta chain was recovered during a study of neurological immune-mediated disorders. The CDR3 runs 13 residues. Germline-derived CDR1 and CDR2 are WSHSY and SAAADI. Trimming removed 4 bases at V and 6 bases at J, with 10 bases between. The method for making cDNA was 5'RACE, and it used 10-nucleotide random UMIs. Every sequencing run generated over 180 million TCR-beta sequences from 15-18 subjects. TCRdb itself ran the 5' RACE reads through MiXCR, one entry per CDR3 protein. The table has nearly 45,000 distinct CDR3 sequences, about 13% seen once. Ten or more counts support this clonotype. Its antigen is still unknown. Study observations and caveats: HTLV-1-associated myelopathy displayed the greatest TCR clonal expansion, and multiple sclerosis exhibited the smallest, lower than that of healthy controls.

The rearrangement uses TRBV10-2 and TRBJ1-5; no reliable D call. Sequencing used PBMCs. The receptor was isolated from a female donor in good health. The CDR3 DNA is TGCGCCAGCAGTGGACAAACGGTTCAGCCCCAGCATTTT. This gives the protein CASSGQTVQPQHF.